Below, 30 T cell receptor beta chains from the same sample are listed, as sequenced in a study of shared clonotypes between healthy human individuals. Sequencing was performed with immunoSEQ multiplex PCR; in TCRdb, only in-frame clones are kept and a portion is missing. The sample yields about 2 million clones, about 95% seen once. CD45RO-negative cells were positively selected for CCR7, leaving out terminally differentiated effector memory CD45RA+ cells. Sample: naive CD8+ T cells sorted from blood. Receptor source: a man between 18 and 35 years old in good health.

This chain connects TRBV11-2 to TRBJ2-5; no firm D call. With 5 bases removed from V and 7 bases from J, the gap between germline ends came to 14 bases. Germline loops: CDR1 SGHAT, CDR2 FQNNGV. This CDR3 has 13 residues. The CDR3 reads CASSIPSTGTQYF. In DNA form, the CDR3 reads TGTGCCAGCAGCATACCGTCTACGGGGACCCAGTACTTC.

The chain combines TRBV28 with TRBJ2-3; TRBD2 might be the D (6 bases). The CDR3 is 14 residues long. V lost 2 bases, J lost 2 bases, and 8 bases lay in between. Germline lookup yields CDR1 MDHEN and CDR2 SYDVKM. The DNA of the CDR3 is TGTGCCAGCAGTTTAACGGGGGACACAGATACGCAGTATTTT. Translation gives CASSLTGDTDTQYF.

This clone is a singleton in its sample. Different DNA sequences within this sample yield the same CDR3. The rearrangement uses TRBV2 and TRBJ2-7; 9 bases fit TRBD2. Germline V gene sequence: CDR1 SNHLY, CDR2 FYNNEI. J gave up 2 bases and V 6 bases, and 5 bases lay outside the gene matches. The CDR3 totals 14 residues. The CDR3 region has the DNA TGTGCCAGCAGCGTAGCGGGGGAAACCTACGAGCAGTACTTC. The encoded protein is CASSVAGETYEQYF. Variable domain in full (rest from reference TRBV2 and TRBJ2-7): EPEVTQTPSHQVTQMGQEVILRCVPISNHLYFYWYRQILGQKVEFLVSFYNNEISEKSEIFDDQFSVERPDGSNFTLKIRSTKLEDSAMYFCASSVAGETYEQYFGPGTRLTVT.

The rearrangement links TRBV19 to TRBJ2-7; 10 bases fit TRBD2. Trimming cost V 1 base and J 3 bases; bases outside gene matches: 6. The CDR3 is 16 residues long. Germline CDR1 reads LNHDA; CDR2 reads SQIVND (reference sequence). The CDR3 coding sequence is TGTGCCAGTAGTATAGGGGGAGGACTAGCGGTCTACGAGCAGTACTTC. It translates to CASSIGGGLAVYEQYF. The whole variable domain, filled in from reference TRBV19 and TRBJ2-7, reads DGGITQSPKYLFRKEGQNVTLSCEQNLNHDAMYWYRQDPGQGLRLIYYSQIVNDFQKGDIAEGYSVSREKKESFPLTVTSAQKNPTAFYLCASSIGGGLAVYEQYFGPGTRLTVT.

Details on this clone: The identical CDR3 is also encoded by other nucleotide sequences in the sample. The CDR3 reads CASSQGQGPYNEQFF. The DNA for the CDR3 is TGCGCCAGCAGCCAAGGACAGGGACCCTACAATGAGCAGTTCTTC. V and J are TRBV4-1 and TRBJ2-1; 7 nucleotides line up with TRBD1. This CDR3 spans 15 amino acids. Germline CDR1 MGHRA, CDR2 YSYEKL. J lost 2 bases, V lost 1 base, and 2 bases had no gene match.

The genes are TRBV13 and TRBJ2-3; D is perhaps TRBD1 or TRBD2 (5 bases each). CDR1 PRHDT and CDR2 FYEKMQ come from the germline V gene (reference sequence). Between the trimmed V and J ends, which lost 4 bases and 3 bases, there was a span of 23 bases. The CDR3 covers 18 residues. This CDR3 reads CASSYGAGMLGITDTQYF. Here the CDR3 DNA reads TGTGCCAGCAGCTACGGGGCCGGGATGTTAGGAATAACAGATACGCAGTATTTT.

V and J are TRBV19 and TRBJ1-1; weak D call: TRBD1 (6 bases). There are 14 residues in the CDR3. Germline lookup yields CDR1 LNHDA and CDR2 SQIVND (reference sequence). Trimming left V 0 bases short and J 5 bases short, with 10 bases between. As DNA, the CDR3 is TGTGCCAGTAGTATAGATCTACAGGGAACTGAAGCTTTCTTT. Translating gives CASSIDLQGTEAFF.

This clone was seen a single time. The J gene is TRBJ2-1, the V gene TRBV7-2; D is ambiguous. The V end lost 5 bases, the J end lost 6 bases, and 17 bases lay between the germline ends. The CDR3 totals 15 residues. CDR1 is SGHTA and CDR2 is FQGNSA in the germline V gene. The CDR3 here is CASSPDWASPNEQFF. In DNA, the CDR3 is TGTGCCAGCAGCCCCGATTGGGCTAGTCCCAATGAGCAGTTCTTC.

V and J are TRBV27 and TRBJ2-4, with TRBD2 matching 8 bases. The ends lost 5 bases at V and 6 bases at J; junction bases unmatched: 6. In germline, CDR1 is MNHEY, CDR2 SMNVEV (reference sequence). The CDR3 is 14 residues long. This CDR3 is CASSPGLGGNIQYF. In DNA form, the CDR3 reads TGTGCCAGCAGTCCGGGACTAGGGGGAAACATTCAGTACTTC.

The sample holds one count of this clone. The rearrangement uses TRBV7-9 and TRBJ2-1; D not resolved. V lost 0 bases and J lost 8, with 8 bases in between. This CDR3 is 13 amino acids long. Germline V gives CDR1 SEHNR, CDR2 FQNEAQ (reference sequence). The CDR3, as DNA: TGTGCCAGCAGCTTAGCCGTCAGCTATGAGCAGTTCTTC. It yields the protein CASSLAVSYEQFF. Variable domain in full (rest from reference TRBV7-9 and TRBJ2-1): DTGVSQNPRHKITKRGQNVTFRCDPISEHNRLYWYRQTLGQGPEFLTYFQNEAQLEKSRLLSDRFSAERPKGSFSTLEIQRTEQGDSAMYLCASSLAVSYEQFFGPGTRLTVL.

This clone was detected only once. The rearrangement joins TRBV10-1 to TRBJ2-1, with 7 bases identical to TRBD2. The V gene end was trimmed by 8 bases and the J gene end by 9 bases; junction bases not matched to a gene: 16. CDR3 length: 15 residues. The germline CDR1 and CDR2 sequences are WNHNN and SYGVQD (reference sequence). This CDR3 reads CASSTGEGRFGEQFF. The DNA for the CDR3 is TGCGCCAGCTCCACCGGGGAGGGCCGCTTTGGTGAGCAGTTCTTC.

This chain's CDR3 is CASSLAQYQETQYF. For the CDR3, the DNA is TGCGCCAGCAGCTTGGCTCAGTACCAAGAGACCCAGTACTTC. The genes are TRBV5-1 and TRBJ2-5, with unresolved D. CDR1 SGHRS and CDR2 YFSETQ come from the germline V gene. CDR3 length equals 14 residues. V was trimmed by 0 bases and J by 0 bases, leaving 6 bases between them. Full variable domain (outside the CDR3, taken from reference TRBV5-1 and TRBJ2-5): KAGVTQTPRYLIKTRGQQVTLSCSPISGHRSVSWYQQTPGQGLQFLFEYFSETQRNKGNFPGRFSGRQFSNSRSEMNVSTLELGDSALYLCASSLAQYQETQYFGPGTRLLVL.

The chain links TRBV5-6 to TRBJ1-1; TRBD1 matches 7 bases. CDR1 is SGHDT, CDR2 YYEEEE, per germline. The CDR3 has 15 amino acids. J lost 4 bases, V lost 4 bases, and 10 bases had no gene match. The CDR3 DNA reads TGTGCCAGCAGCGCCGACAGGGATTTGGGCACTGAAGCTTTCTTT. Its translation: CASSADRDLGTEAFF.

The CDR3 sequence: CASSLDPRGLTEAFF. CDR3 sequence (DNA): TGCGCCAGCAGCCTGGACCCCAGGGGGCTTACTGAAGCTTTCTTT. This chain connects TRBV4-1 to TRBJ1-1, with 8 bases aligning to TRBD1. This CDR3 spans 15 amino acids. The germline V gene encodes CDR1 MGHRA and CDR2 YSYEKL. V shed 4 bases, J shed 5 bases, and the junction held 9 bases outside the gene matches.

This chain joins TRBV4-1 and TRBJ1-2; weak D call: TRBD1 (5 bases). This CDR3 is built from 14 residues. Germline V gene data show CDR1 as MGHRA and CDR2 as YSYEKL. Trimming stripped 3 bases from V and 3 bases from J, with 11 bases between. CDR3 DNA: TGCGCCAGCAGCCAGAGGGGTAACGACTATGGCTACACCTTC. Translation: CASSQRGNDYGYTF.

The chain has TRBV15 and TRBJ1-1, with 8 positions matching TRBD1. Per the germline V gene, CDR1 is LNHNV and CDR2 is YYDKDF (reference sequence). With 2 bases clipped from V and 3 bases from J, the junction kept 2 bases outside the gene matches. CDR3 length equals 14 residues. This CDR3 reads CATSRPDRDTEAFF. CDR3 coding DNA: TGTGCCACCAGCAGACCGGACAGGGACACTGAAGCTTTCTTT.

The chain uses TRBV9 and TRBJ2-3, with no clear D. The CDR3 contains 15 residues. Germline loops: CDR1 SGDLS, CDR2 YYNGEE. Trimming shortened V by 0 bases and J by 1 base, and 9 bases separated the two germline ends. CDR3 amino acids: CASSVAALGTDTQYF. CDR3 nucleotides: TGTGCCAGCAGCGTAGCTGCCCTAGGCACAGATACGCAGTATTTT.

The chain combines TRBV28 with TRBJ1-6; 10 bases fit TRBD1. The germline CDR1 and CDR2 sequences are MDHEN and SYDVKM. This CDR3 is 14 amino acids long. Trimming at V came to 6 bases and at J to 7 bases, leaving 3 bases not matched to a gene. CDR3 in amino acids: CASRPGQGNSPLHF. CDR3 nucleotides: TGTGCCAGCAGGCCGGGACAGGGGAATTCACCCCTCCACTTT.

This chain uses TRBV6-5 with TRBJ2-5; D could derive from TRBD1 or TRBD2 (6 bases each). Germline loops: CDR1 MNHEY, CDR2 SVGAGI. The CDR3 has 15 residues. The V end was cut by 6 bases, the J end by 4 bases, with 18 bases between. The CDR3 DNA sequence: TGTGCCAGCAGCCCCCCGCCGGGGGCCGGAGAGACCCAGTACTTC. Protein product: CASSPPPGAGETQYF.

This clone was observed once. This chain uses TRBV7-8 with TRBJ1-1; D not certain. Germline CDR1 reads SGHVS; CDR2 reads FQNEAQ. The CDR3 loop spans 15 amino acids. The V and J ends lost 5 bases and 6 bases respectively, with 19 bases between them. CDR3: CASSQDGSHVAEAFF. CDR3 DNA: TGTGCCAGCAGCCAAGACGGCAGCCATGTGGCTGAAGCTTTCTTT.

In regard to this clone: Other DNA variants within this sample encode the same CDR3. The rearrangement uses TRBV30 and TRBJ2-3; 9 bases line up with TRBD1. This CDR3 has 14 residues. After removal of 5 bases from V and 2 bases from J, the junction contained 5 bases not matched to a gene. Germline CDR1 GTSNPN, CDR2 SVGIG (reference sequence). CDR3 sequence (DNA): TGTGCCTGGTCCGGGACAGGGAACACAGATACGCAGTATTTT. Protein: CAWSGTGNTDTQYF.

The chain recombines TRBV5-5 with TRBJ2-7; TRBD1 might be the D (6 bases). V lost 4 bases, J lost 3 bases, and 14 bases lay in between. This CDR3 is 14 amino acids long. Germline-derived CDR1 and CDR2 are SGHKS and YYEKEE (reference sequence). CDR3 amino acids: CASSPWDTDYEQYF. The CDR3 DNA is TGTGCCAGCAGCCCGTGGGACACAGACTACGAGCAGTACTTC.

The gene calls are TRBV6-5 and TRBJ2-1; TRBD2 might be the D (6 bases). The CDR3 extends over 15 amino acids. Germline loops: CDR1 MNHEY, CDR2 SVGAGI. V was pared by 6 bases and J by 0 bases, with 12 bases between. The CDR3 protein is CASSWGEVSYNEQFF. The CDR3 DNA reads TGTGCCAGCAGCTGGGGGGAGGTCTCCTACAATGAGCAGTTCTTC.

V is TRBV27 and J is TRBJ2-7; D assignment may be TRBD1 or TRBD2 (5 bases each). The CDR3 contains 12 residues. The germline V gene encodes CDR1 MNHEY and CDR2 SMNVEV (reference sequence). Trimming left V 6 bases short and J 6 bases short, with 12 bases between. As DNA, the CDR3 is TGTGCCAGCAGGGGGCTAGCCCTCGAGCAGTACTTC. Residues: CASRGLALEQYF.

V and J are TRBV6-5 and TRBJ2-5; unclear D gene. V was trimmed by 7 bases and J by 4 bases, leaving 7 bases between them. The germline gives CDR1 MNHEY, CDR2 SVGAGI. The CDR3 is 11 amino acids. The CDR3 DNA sequence: TGTGCCAGCATCAAAGGAGAGACCCAGTACTTC. It encodes CASIKGETQYF.

The V call is TRBV7-9, the J call TRBJ1-2; TRBD1 matches at 7 bases. The germline V gene encodes CDR1 SEHNR and CDR2 FQNEAQ (reference sequence). V gave up 1 base and J gave up 3 bases; unmatched junction bases: 5. CDR3 size: 15 residues. The CDR3 nucleotides are TGTGCCAGCAGCTTAGTCGTTGGACAGGACTATGGCTACACCTTC. It is translated as CASSLVVGQDYGYTF.

The DNA for the CDR3 is TGTGCCAGCAACCCTCGGTTTTTT. It yields the protein CASNPRFF. The gene calls are TRBV6-5 and TRBJ1-4, with D hard to call. Trimming stripped 7 bases from V and 16 bases from J, with 7 bases between. The CDR3 is made up of 8 amino acids. Germline V lookup: CDR1 MNHEY, CDR2 SVGAGI.

This rearrangement joins TRBV4-1 to TRBJ2-2, with 7 bases aligning to TRBD2. The CDR3 runs 15 residues. The ends lost 0 bases at V and 3 bases at J; junction bases unmatched: 1. CDR1 and CDR2 from the germline V gene are MGHRA and YSYEKL. The CDR3 spells CASSQEREDTGELFF. CDR3 DNA: TGCGCCAGCAGCCAAGAACGGGAGGACACCGGGGAGCTGTTTTTT.

This sequence joins TRBV27 and TRBJ2-7; 9 positions match TRBD1. CDR1 and CDR2 (germline): MNHEY, SMNVEV (reference sequence). The CDR3 extends over 16 amino acids. V trimming: 5 bases; J trimming: 3 bases; junction bases outside the gene matches: 11. The CDR3 coding sequence is TGTGCCAGCAGTCTCCATATGGGGGACAGGGTCTACGAGCAGTACTTC. Translation gives CASSLHMGDRVYEQYF.

This chain connects TRBV5-1 to TRBJ2-7; D not resolved. The CDR3 consists of 14 residues. Germline CDR1 is SGHRS and CDR2 is YFSETQ. Trimming cost V 1 base and J 1 base, with 9 bases left between them. CDR3 DNA: TGCGCCAGCAGCTTGTATGGGTTTTCCTACGAGCAGTACTTC. This gives the protein CASSLYGFSYEQYF.